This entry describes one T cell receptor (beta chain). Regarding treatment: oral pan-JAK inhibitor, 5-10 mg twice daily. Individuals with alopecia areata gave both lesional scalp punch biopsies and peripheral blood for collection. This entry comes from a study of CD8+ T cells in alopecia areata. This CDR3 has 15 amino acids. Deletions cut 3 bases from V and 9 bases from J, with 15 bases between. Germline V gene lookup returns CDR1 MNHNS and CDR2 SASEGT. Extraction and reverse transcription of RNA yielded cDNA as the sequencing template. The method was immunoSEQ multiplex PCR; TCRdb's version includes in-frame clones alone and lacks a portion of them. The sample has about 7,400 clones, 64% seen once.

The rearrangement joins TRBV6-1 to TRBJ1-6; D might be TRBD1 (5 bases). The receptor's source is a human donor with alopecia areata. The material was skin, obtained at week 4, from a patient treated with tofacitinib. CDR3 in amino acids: CASSDRGVRGSPLHF. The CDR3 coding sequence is TGTGCCAGCAGTGATCGTGGGGTTAGGGGTTCACCCCTCCACTTT.